The text below deals with one T cell receptor (beta chain). Its antigen remains unknown. The junction and the germline gene differ at one end; a read error may be behind it. The source of the sample is a study of blood T cells in healthy people across ages. Study-level results: The unsorted PBMCs prevented any conclusive comparison of naive versus antigen-experienced cells.

Combining a sample-barcoded 5' primer with a J-beta primer mix, a second PCR ran for about 6 to 11 cycles. A single record per CDR3 protein comes from TCRdb applying MiXCR to the 5' RACE reads. The sample includes roughly 1.9 million distinct CDR3 sequences, 39% of them seen just once. The CDR3 is made up of 11 amino acids. Germline CDR1 MNHEY, CDR2 SVGEGT. J is TRBJ2-7 and V is TRBV6-2 or TRBV6-3; no clear D. Sequenced sample: blood. The receptor's source is a human donor in good health. CDR3 residues: CGSSSVDEQYF. The CDR3 DNA reads TGTGGCAGCAGTTCAGTGGACGAGCAGTACTTC.